This T cell receptor (beta chain) was captured by sequencing in a study of graft-versus-host responses after intestinal transplantation. The CDR3 has 12 amino acids. Per germline, CDR1 SGHVS and CDR2 FQNEAQ. The V end lost 3 bases, the J end lost 10 bases, and 10 bases lay between the germline ends. TCRdb's copy holds only in-frame clones and misses some; the assay was immunoSEQ multiplex PCR. The sample has 100,000 to 120,000 clones, just under 95% seen once. Points on this clone: No antigen is known for it.

The chain links TRBV7-8 to TRBJ2-1; D may be TRBD1 (6 bases). The sample here was unstimulated CD8+ T cells sorted from spleen or lymph node cells, taken before intestinal transplant. The sequence derives from a human donor who received an intestinal transplant. Written as DNA, the CDR3 is TGTGCCAGCAGCTTGGACAGTTGGGAGCAGTTCTTC. Protein product: CASSLDSWEQFF.